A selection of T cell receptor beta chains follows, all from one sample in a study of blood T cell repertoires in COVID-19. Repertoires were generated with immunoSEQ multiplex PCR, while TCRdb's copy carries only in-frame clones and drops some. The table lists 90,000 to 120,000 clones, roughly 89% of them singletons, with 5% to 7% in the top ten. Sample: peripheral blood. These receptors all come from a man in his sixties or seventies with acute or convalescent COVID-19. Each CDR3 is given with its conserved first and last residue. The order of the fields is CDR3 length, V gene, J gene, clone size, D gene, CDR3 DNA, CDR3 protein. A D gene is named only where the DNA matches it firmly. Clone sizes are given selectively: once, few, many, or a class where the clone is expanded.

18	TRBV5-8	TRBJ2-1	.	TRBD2	TGTGCCAGCCCCCGGGCGGCGGGAGGGCTCCAGGGCTACAATGAGCAGTTCTTC	CASPRAAGGLQGYNEQFF
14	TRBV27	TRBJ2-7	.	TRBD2	TGTGCCAGCAGTTTATATCCTAGCGGCTACGAGCAGTACTTC	CASSLYPSGYEQYF
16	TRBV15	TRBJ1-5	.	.	TGTGCCACCAGCACGTCAAGGGGTTTTGGAAATCAGCCCCAGCATTTT	CATSTSRGFGNQPQHF
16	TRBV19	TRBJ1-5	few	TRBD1	TGTGCCAGTGGCTCACAGGGGGCAGGGAGCAATCAGCCCCAGCATTTT	CASGSQGAGSNQPQHF
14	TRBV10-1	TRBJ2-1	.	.	TGCGCCAGCAGTATCCCCGGGGATGGGAATGAGCAGTTCTTC	CASSIPGDGNEQFF
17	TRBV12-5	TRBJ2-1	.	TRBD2	TGTGCTAGTGGTTTGGTTGGACTAGCGGATTTCTACAATGAGCAGTTCTTC	CASGLVGLADFYNEQFF
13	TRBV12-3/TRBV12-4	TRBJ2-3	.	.	TGTGCCAGCAGTTTAGGCGGCTCAGATACGCAGTATTTT	CASSLGGSDTQYF
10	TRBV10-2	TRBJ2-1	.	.	TGCGCCAGCAGTGACGGTGAGCAGTTCTTC	CASSDGEQFF
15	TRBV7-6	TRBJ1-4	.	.	TGTGCCAGCAGCTTAGCGGGGAGCAGGAGCGAAAAACTGTTTTTT	CASSLAGSRSEKLFF
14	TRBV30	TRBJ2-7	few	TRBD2	TGTGCCTGGAAACTAGCGGGGGTCTCCTACGAGCAGTACTTC	CAWKLAGVSYEQYF
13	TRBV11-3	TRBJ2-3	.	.	TGTGCCAGCAGCTTAGAGGGCCGGGATACGCAGTATTTT	CASSLEGRDTQYF
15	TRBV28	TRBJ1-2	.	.	TGTGCCAGCAGTTTCCAAACGGGAGGCAACTATGGCTACACCTTC	CASSFQTGGNYGYTF
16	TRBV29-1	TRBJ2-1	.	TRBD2	TGCAGCGTTGAAGTAGAACTGGGACTAGCGGGAGGAGAGCAGTTCTTC	CSVEVELGLAGGEQFF
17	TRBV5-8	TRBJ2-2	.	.	TGTGCCAGCAGCTTGGCCTATTCAGGGGCCGACACCGGGGAGCTGTTTTTT	CASSLAYSGADTGELFF
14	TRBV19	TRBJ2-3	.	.	TGTGCCAGTAGTCGCGGAACTAGCACAGATACGCAGTATTTT	CASSRGTSTDTQYF
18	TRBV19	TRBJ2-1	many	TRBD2	TGTGCCAGTATTCCCCGGGGCTTGAGCGGGAGCTCCTACAATGAGCAGTTCTTC	CASIPRGLSGSSYNEQFF
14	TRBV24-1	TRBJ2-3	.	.	TGTGCCACCAGTGATTTGCAATTCCCAGATACGCAGTATTTT	CATSDLQFPDTQYF
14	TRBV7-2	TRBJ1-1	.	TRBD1	TGTGCCAGCAGCCAAAACAGGGGATCCACTGAAGCTTTCTTT	CASSQNRGSTEAFF
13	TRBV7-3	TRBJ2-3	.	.	TGTGCCAGCAGCTTACTAGGCCCAGATACGCAGTATTTT	CASSLLGPDTQYF
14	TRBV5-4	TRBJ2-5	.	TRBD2	TGTGCCAGCAGCCACGGGGGGGCTCAAGAGACCCAGTACTTC	CASSHGGAQETQYF
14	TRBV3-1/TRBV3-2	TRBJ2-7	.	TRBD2	TGTGCCAGCAGCCGACTAGCGGCTTCCTACGAGCAGTACTTC	CASSRLAASYEQYF
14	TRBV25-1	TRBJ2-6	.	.	TGTGCCAGCAGTGAATCCTGGGCGACCAACGTCCTGACTTTC	CASSESWATNVLTF
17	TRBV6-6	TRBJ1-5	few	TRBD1	TGTGCCAGCAGTCCCGGGACAGGGGGCGAGATAGGTCAGCCCCAGCATTTT	CASSPGTGGEIGQPQHF
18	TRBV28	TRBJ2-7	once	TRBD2	TGTGCCAGCAGTTTATATGGACTAGCGGGAGATCGACCCAGCGAGCAGTACTTC	CASSLYGLAGDRPSEQYF
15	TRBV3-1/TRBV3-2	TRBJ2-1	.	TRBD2	TGTGCCAGCAGCCTTAGCGGGAGCTCCTACAATGAGCAGTTCTTC	CASSLSGSSYNEQFF
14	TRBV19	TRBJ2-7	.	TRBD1	TGTGCCAGTACCACGGGACAGGGAGTGGGCGAGCAGTACTTC	CASTTGQGVGEQYF
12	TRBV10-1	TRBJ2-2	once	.	TGCGCCACCGGTTCCCCTACCGGGGAGCTGTTTTTT	CATGSPTGELFF
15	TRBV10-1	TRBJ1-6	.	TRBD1	TGCGCCAGCAGCTCAAAGGACAGGGCTGATTCACCCCTCCACTTT	CASSSKDRADSPLHF
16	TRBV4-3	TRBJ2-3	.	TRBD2	TGCGCCAGCAGCCAAGATGAGGGAGGGACTCCAGATACGCAGTATTTT	CASSQDEGGTPDTQYF
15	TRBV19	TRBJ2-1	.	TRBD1	TGTGCCAGTAGTCCCGTGACAGGGTATGTGGATGAGCAGTTCTTC	CASSPVTGYVDEQFF
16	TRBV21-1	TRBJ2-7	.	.	TGTGCCAGCAGCAAAGGAGGGACAGGTCACTCCTACGAGCAGTACTTC	CASSKGGTGHSYEQYF
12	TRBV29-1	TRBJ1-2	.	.	TGCAGCGTTGACCGGGAGAGCTATGGCTACACCTTC	CSVDRESYGYTF
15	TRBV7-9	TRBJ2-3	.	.	TGTGCCAGCAGCTTAAGAGGGGGAAGCACAGATACGCAGTATTTT	CASSLRGGSTDTQYF
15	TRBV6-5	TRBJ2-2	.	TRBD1	TGTGCCAGCAGTTGGGACAGGGGGGACACCGGGGAGCTGTTTTTT	CASSWDRGDTGELFF
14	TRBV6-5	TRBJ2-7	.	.	TGTGCCAGCAGTTACCCCGGGATCAGGGGCGAGCAGTACTTC	CASSYPGIRGEQYF
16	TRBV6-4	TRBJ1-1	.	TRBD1	TGTGCCAGCAGTGACTCGAGACAGGGGGGAAGAACTGAAGCTTTCTTT	CASSDSRQGGRTEAFF
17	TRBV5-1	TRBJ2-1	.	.	TGCGCCAGCAGATTAGCACAGGACTATTTCTCCTACAATGAGCAGTTCTTC	CASRLAQDYFSYNEQFF
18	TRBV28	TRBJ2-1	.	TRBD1	TGTGCCAGCAGTAACCGGGACAGGGGGCACGAGTCCTACAATGAGCAGTTCTTC	CASSNRDRGHESYNEQFF
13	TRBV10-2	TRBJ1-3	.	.	TGCGCCAGCAGTGACCAGGGGGGAAACACCATATATTTT	CASSDQGGNTIYF
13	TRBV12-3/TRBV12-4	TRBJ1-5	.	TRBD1	TGTGCCAGCAGCTCGAGGGGGCATCAGCCCCAGCATTTT	CASSSRGHQPQHF
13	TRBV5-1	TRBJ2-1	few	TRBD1	TGCGCCAGCAGCTTAACAGGGGGCCATGAGCAGTTCTTC	CASSLTGGHEQFF
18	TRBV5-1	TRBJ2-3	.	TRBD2	TGCGCCAGCAGCTTGGTAGCGGGGGTGATGACTAGCACAGATACGCAGTATTTT	CASSLVAGVMTSTDTQYF
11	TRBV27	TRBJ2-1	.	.	TGTGCCAGCAGTTCCAGGGTGGAGCAGTTCTTC	CASSSRVEQFF
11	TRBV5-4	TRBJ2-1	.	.	TGTGCCAGCAGCTTCGGCAATGAGCAGTTCTTC	CASSFGNEQFF
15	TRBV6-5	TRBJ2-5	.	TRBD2	TGTGCCAGCACGAACCCTAGCGGGGGCTGGGAGACCCAGTACTTC	CASTNPSGGWETQYF
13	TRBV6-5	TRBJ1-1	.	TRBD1	TGTGCCAGCAGGGACAGGATGAACACTGAAGCTTTCTTT	CASRDRMNTEAFF